This TCR beta chain was identified in a study of T cells in Graves' hyperthyroidism and ophthalmopathy. Looking at the study overall: Sampling of peripheral blood happened at initial diagnosis, prior to any treatment. Broader study findings: Most expanded thyroid clonotypes above 0.001 also appeared in blood.

RNA transcripts were the template for amplifying TCR beta CDR3 regions. Initially, a first-round RT-PCR of the TCR CDR3 employed the HTBI primer set. MiXCR, run by TCRdb on the multiplex PCR reads, gives a single entry per CDR3 protein. The table lists hundreds of thousands of distinct CDR3 sequences, 20% to 25% of them singletons. Each diagnosis was grounded in clinical symptoms, serum thyroxine and TRAb, thyroid ultrasound, and orbital computed tomography. This clonotype has only a few counts. The antigen is unknown. The sequencing input was blood. The receptor was derived from a man aged 25-40 years with Graves' ophthalmopathy.

CDR3 nucleotides: TGTGCCATCAGTGAGGGGGAGACCCAGTACTTC. Encoded protein: CAISEGETQYF. The chain uses TRBV10-3 and TRBJ2-5, with D hard to call. Germline assignment: CDR1 ENHRY and CDR2 SYGVKD. CDR3 size: 11 residues. Trimming took off 2 bases at V and 5 bases at J, with 3 bases between the two ends.